The clone carrying this TCR beta chain was seen only a few times. TCRdb's copy holds only in-frame clones and misses some; the assay was immunoSEQ multiplex PCR. The sample has under 300,000 clones, around 80% seen once. Germline lookup yields CDR1 LNHDA and CDR2 SQIVND (reference sequence). The CDR3 sequence is 13 residues long. V lost 7 bases to trimming and J lost 1 base, with 10 bases between them. The data are from a study of blood T cell repertoires in COVID-19. Study-level background: Samples representing acute and convalescent COVID-19 were sourced from the United States, Italy and Spain. The cDNA or gDNA used as material had been derived from T cells, B-cell-depleted T cells, or PBMCs.

The specimen sequenced was peripheral blood. The TCR comes from a woman aged 18 to 35 with acute or convalescent COVID-19. The chain couples TRBV19 to TRBJ1-1; maybe TRBD1 (5 bases). The CDR3, as DNA: TGTGCCAGTAAGCCCGGGGGGAACACTGAAGCTTTCTTT. Translated: CASKPGGNTEAFF.